This entry lists 9 T cell receptor beta chains sequenced from one sample in a study of cytomegalovirus exposure and HLA in healthy donors. Only in-frame clones appear in the TCRdb table, and some are missing; sequencing was by immunoSEQ multiplex PCR. The data contain 100,000 to 150,000 clones, approximately 94% of them singletons. Input material: PBMCs. The receptors were gathered from a man aged 18 to 29 in good health and CMV-seronegative.

This clone occurred once. The chain is built from TRBV7-2 and TRBJ2-7, with unresolved D. V gave up 2 bases and J gave up 9 bases, with 14 bases separating them. CDR1 and CDR2 from the germline V gene are SGHTA and FQGNSA. The CDR3 is made up of 13 amino acids. This CDR3 reads CASSLPLLPGQYF. DNA for the CDR3: TGTGCCAGCAGCTTACCACTCCTCCCCGGGCAGTACTTC. Combining the CDR3 with reference TRBV7-2 and TRBJ2-7 gives the whole variable domain GAGVSQSPSNKVTEKGKDVELRCDPISGHTALYWYRQSLGQGLEFLIYFQGNSAPDKSGLPSDRFSAERTGGSVSTLTIQRTQQEDSAVYLCASSLPLLPGQYFGPGTRLTVT.

The chain is built from TRBV30 and TRBJ2-1; 7 nucleotides match TRBD2. CDR3 length: 13 amino acids. Germline V CDR1 and CDR2: GTSNPN, SVGIG (reference sequence). The junction had 11 bases not matched to a gene; V was cut back by 5 bases and J by 10 bases. Here the CDR3 reads CAWGRGGSGEQFF. For the CDR3, the DNA is TGTGCCTGGGGGAGGGGCGGGAGCGGGGAGCAGTTCTTC. The entire variable domain, with the rest obtained from reference TRBV30 and TRBJ2-1, is as follows: SQTIHQWPATLVQPVGSPLSLECTVEGTSNPNLYWYRQAAGRGLQLLFYSVGIGQISSEVPQNLSASRPQDRQFILSSKKLLLSDSGFYLCAWGRGGSGEQFFGPGTRLTVL.

CDR3: CASSASLSTNEKLFF. DNA for the CDR3: TGTGCCAGCAGCGCCTCCCTGTCAACTAATGAAAAACTGTTTTTT. This sequence joins TRBV9 and TRBJ1-4; D call uncertain. V was trimmed by 3 bases and J by 0 bases, leaving 9 bases between them. This CDR3 is 15 amino acids long. Germline CDR1 and CDR2: SGDLS and YYNGEE.

The V and J genes are TRBV7-2 and TRBJ2-5, with D unresolved. The CDR3 extends over 12 amino acids. Germline V gives CDR1 SGHTA, CDR2 FQGNSA. The V end was cut by 4 bases, the J end by 4 bases, with 7 bases between. CDR3 loop: CASSYNRETQYF. Written as DNA, the CDR3 is TGTGCCAGCAGCTACAACCGAGAGACCCAGTACTTC.

The V and J genes are TRBV13 and TRBJ1-2; 9 nucleotides match TRBD1. The V gene's germline CDR1 is PRHDT and CDR2 FYEKMQ (reference sequence). The V gene end was trimmed by 1 base and the J gene end by 6 bases; junction bases not matched to a gene: 3. This CDR3 region has 14 residues. The CDR3 nucleotides read TGTGCCAGCAGCTTAGCCCGGACAGGGGATGGCTACACCTTC. This gives the protein CASSLARTGDGYTF.

This chain connects TRBV20-1 to TRBJ2-7; unclear D gene. Germline CDR1 is DFQATT and CDR2 is SNEGSKA (reference sequence). Trimming took 7 bases from V and 11 from J, leaving 9 bases between them. CDR3 length: 8 residues. The CDR3 DNA reads as TGCAGTGTGCCTACCGAGTACTTC. It specifies CSVPTEYF.

The chain couples TRBV5-4 to TRBJ2-7; TRBD2 is a possible D gene (5 bases). V shed 4 bases and J shed 2 bases, with 13 bases lying between them. Germline CDR1 reads SGHNT; CDR2 reads YYREEE (reference sequence). The CDR3 sequence is 14 residues long. As DNA, the CDR3 is TGTGCCAGCAGCGCCATCCGGGAACCCTACGAGCAGTACTTC. It is translated as CASSAIREPYEQYF.

The chain links TRBV30 to TRBJ1-1, with TRBD1 identical over 9 bases. The germline gives CDR1 GTSNPN, CDR2 SVGIG (reference sequence). Losses at the gene ends were 0 bases for V and 5 bases for J; bases not matched to a gene: 4. This CDR3 has 14 residues. The CDR3 nucleotides read TGTGCCTGGAGTGTGGGACAGGGATGGACTGAAGCTTTCTTT. Protein: CAWSVGQGWTEAFF.

The V call is TRBV30, the J call TRBJ2-1, with 10 bases aligning to TRBD2. In germline, CDR1 is GTSNPN, CDR2 SVGIG (reference sequence). V was clipped by 0 bases and J by 6 bases; unmatched bases: 5. The CDR3 is 15 amino acids. The CDR3 loop reads CAWSVYTSGTNEQFF. The DNA of the CDR3 is TGTGCCTGGAGTGTATATACTAGCGGGACCAATGAGCAGTTCTTC.